The following is a T cell receptor (beta chain) sequence with its context. In the study's own analysis: Researchers report that nucleated cell counts were estimated from reference gene primer amplification. The assay was immunoSEQ multiplex PCR, and TCRdb's table has in-frame clones only and misses some. That table gives V, J and clone size, and the DNA gave D and trimming. The sample yields roughly 190,000 clones, less than 95% seen once. This specimen comes from a study of blood T cell repertoires in COVID-19. For the study at large: Both acute and convalescent COVID-19 samples were obtained from the United States, Italy and Spain. T cells, B-cell-depleted T cells, or PBMCs supplied cDNA or gDNA.

Per the germline V gene, CDR1 is SGDLS and CDR2 is YYNGEE. With V trimmed by 0 bases and J by 0 bases, 6 bases remained unmatched. The CDR3 runs to 17 residues. The receptor comes from a man under 40 with COVID-19, enrolled during active disease. The sequenced sample consisted of peripheral blood. V gene TRBV9 combines with J gene TRBJ1-3, with 7 bases lining up with TRBD1. The CDR3 nucleotides read TGTGCCAGCAGCGTAGATACCGACAGGGCCTCTGGAAACACCATATATTTT. This encodes CASSVDTDRASGNTIYF.